These 14 T cell receptor beta chains were sequenced from one sample in a study of cytomegalovirus exposure and HLA in healthy donors. PCR involved 60 Vbeta and 13 Jbeta primers. The protocol was immunoSEQ multiplex PCR, while the TCRdb copy is restricted to in-frame clones and leaves out a portion. The repertoire holds roughly 110,000 clones, with around three quarters as singletons. The specimen sequenced was PBMCs. These receptors all stem from a female donor in good health and CMV-seronegative.

The chain joins TRBV9 to TRBJ1-3; D is uncertain. This CDR3 contains 15 residues. V was shortened by 2 bases and J by 0 bases, with 9 bases between the two germline ends. From germline, CDR1 is SGDLS and CDR2 YYNGEE. CDR3: CASSVDTSSGNTIYF. CDR3 coding DNA: TGTGCCAGCAGCGTTGACACGAGCTCTGGAAACACCATATATTTT. Looking up the rest from reference TRBV9 and TRBJ1-3 gives the full variable domain: DSGVTQTPKHLITATGQRVTLRCSPRSGDLSVYWYQQSLDQGLQFLIQYYNGEERAKGNILERFSAQQFPDLHSELNLSSLELGDSALYFCASSVDTSSGNTIYFGEGSWLTVV.

This rearrangement joins TRBV4-1 to TRBJ1-4, with TRBD1 as a possible D gene (6 bases). The CDR3 consists of 15 residues. Looked up from germline, CDR1 is MGHRA and CDR2 is YSYEKL. Trimming removed 0 bases from V and 8 bases from J, with 13 bases in between. CDR3 in amino acids: CASSQEGRTGEKLFF. The CDR3 coding sequence is TGCGCCAGCAGCCAAGAAGGGAGAACAGGGGAAAAACTGTTTTTT.

This rearrangement joins TRBV9 to TRBJ1-4; D uncertain. V was cut by 4 bases and J by 4 bases, with 17 bases left in between. The CDR3 extends over 16 amino acids. In germline, CDR1 is SGDLS, CDR2 YYNGEE. CDR3 amino acids: CASSPDPRGGNEKLFF. The CDR3 DNA sequence: TGTGCCAGCAGCCCAGATCCGAGAGGAGGTAATGAAAAACTGTTTTTT.

The J gene is TRBJ1-3, the V gene TRBV19; a weak D match, TRBD1 (6 bases). Trimming pared 7 bases from V and 0 bases from J, leaving 13 bases between. This CDR3 contains 15 residues. Looked up from germline, CDR1 is LNHDA and CDR2 is SQIVND (reference sequence). The CDR3 region has the DNA TGTGCCAGTACTACCCAGGACAGCTCTGGAAACACCATATATTTT. Translation: CASTTQDSSGNTIYF.

The J gene is TRBJ2-5, the V gene TRBV7-9; 14 bases line up with TRBD2. V trimming: 4 bases; J trimming: 2 bases; junction bases outside the gene matches: 12. Germline CDR1 reads SEHNR; CDR2 reads FQNEAQ (reference sequence). CDR3 length equals 19 residues. DNA for the CDR3: TGTGCCAGCAGCTACGGACTAGCGGGGGGCCAATTCCCACAAGAGACCCAGTACTTC. Protein: CASSYGLAGGQFPQETQYF.

The DNA for the CDR3 is TGTGCCAGCAGCGGACTAGGTCCCGCCGGGGAGCTGTTTTTT. It is translated as CASSGLGPAGELFF. The chain has TRBV6-1 and TRBJ2-2; TRBD2 agrees at 7 bases. V trimming: 6 bases; J trimming: 6 bases; junction bases outside the gene matches: 7. This CDR3 contains 14 residues. Per the germline V gene, CDR1 is MNHNS and CDR2 is SASEGT.

V usage is TRBV27 and J usage is TRBJ2-7; tentative D call: TRBD1 (5 bases). The CDR3 runs to 13 residues. CDR1 is MNHEY and CDR2 is SMNVEV in the germline V gene (reference sequence). With 5 bases removed from V and 3 bases from J, the gap between germline ends came to 11 bases. The CDR3 region has the DNA TGTGCCAGCAGTAGGACACCAGGCTACGAGCAGTACTTC. As protein: CASSRTPGYEQYF.

The gene calls are TRBV4-1 and TRBJ2-7; D is possibly TRBD2 (7 bases). The germline V and J ends were trimmed by 0 bases and 6 bases, with 15 bases remaining between them. The CDR3 spans 15 residues. Germline values: CDR1 MGHRA, CDR2 YSYEKL. The CDR3 loop reads CASSQDGSGGGEQYF. CDR3 nucleotides: TGCGCCAGCAGCCAAGATGGTTCGGGGGGCGGCGAGCAGTACTTC.

The chain uses TRBV29-1 and TRBJ1-1; 10 bases align to TRBD1. CDR1 SQVTM and CDR2 ANQGSEA come from the germline V gene. This CDR3 is 12 amino acids long. V lost 6 bases to trimming and J lost 6 bases; unmatched junction nucleotides: 4. CDR3 in amino acids: CSVTGGASEAFF. DNA of the CDR3: TGCAGCGTGACAGGGGGCGCATCTGAAGCTTTCTTT.

The CDR3 coding sequence is TGTGCCAGCAAACGGAACAGCCTGGGCTCTGGAAACACCATATATTTT. It translates to CASKRNSLGSGNTIYF. This chain joins TRBV6-6 and TRBJ1-3, with D uncertain. The CDR3 length is 16 residues. The germline V and J ends were trimmed by 7 bases and 0 bases, with 16 bases remaining between them. The germline CDR1 and CDR2 sequences are MNHNY and SVGAGI (reference sequence).

CDR3 sequence (DNA): TGTGCCATCAGTGACCCGAACAAGGGGGATACGCAGTATTTT. This encodes CAISDPNKGDTQYF. This chain uses TRBV10-3 with TRBJ2-3; perhaps TRBD1 as D (5 bases). CDR3 length: 14 residues. The V and J ends lost 3 bases and 6 bases respectively, with 13 bases between them. Germline assignment: CDR1 ENHRY and CDR2 SYGVKD.

The rearrangement links TRBV27 to TRBJ1-2; maybe TRBD1 (6 bases). Looked up from germline, CDR1 is MNHEY and CDR2 is SMNVEV (reference sequence). V was shortened by 0 bases and J by 5 bases, with 16 bases between the two germline ends. The CDR3 runs 16 residues. CDR3 residues: CASSLSGWGRDYGYTF. The CDR3 coding sequence is TGTGCCAGCAGTTTATCGGGATGGGGGCGCGATTATGGCTACACCTTC.

This chain joins TRBV7-2 and TRBJ1-1; a weak D match, TRBD1 (5 bases). This CDR3 has 13 residues. Between the trimmed V and J ends, which lost 5 bases and 1 base, there was a span of 8 bases. CDR1 SGHTA and CDR2 FQGNSA come from the germline V gene. The CDR3, as DNA: TGTGCCAGCAGCCGACAGAGGAACACTGAAGCTTTCTTT. This translates into CASSRQRNTEAFF.

The table lists this clone with a count of one. The chain has TRBV30 and TRBJ2-7; no firm D call. V shed 0 bases and J shed 7 bases, with 10 bases lying between them. The CDR3 consists of 12 residues. Germline V gives CDR1 GTSNPN, CDR2 SVGIG (reference sequence). This CDR3 reads CAWSVGLGEQYF. In DNA, the CDR3 is TGTGCCTGGAGTGTAGGTCTCGGGGAGCAGTACTTC.